Here is one T cell receptor beta chain with its context. Its matching antigen is unknown. The data were obtained in a study of cytomegalovirus exposure and HLA in healthy donors. The CDR3 is made up of 14 amino acids. V shed 5 bases and J shed 4 bases, with 14 bases lying between them. Germline V gene sequence: CDR1 MDHEN, CDR2 SYDVKM. Study-wide results and limits: Earlier results showed most TCR beta V segments being productive about 90% or about 30% of the time.

Nominal health characterized the donors when sampled, though unrecorded immune exposures were likely. The PCR ran on 60 Vbeta and 13 Jbeta primers. Sequencing was performed with immunoSEQ multiplex PCR; in TCRdb, only in-frame clones are kept and a portion is missing. The data contain around 100,000 clones, 78% of them seen just once; the ten biggest clones take up approximately 4.8%. This sequence was found in a male donor in good health and CMV-seropositive. This chain joins TRBV28 and TRBJ1-2; TRBD1 might be the D (6 bases). The sequenced material came from PBMCs. The CDR3 coding sequence is TGTGCCAGCAGTGTACAGGGAGGGTTCTATGGCTACACCTTC. Protein sequence: CASSVQGGFYGYTF.